This T cell receptor (beta chain) came from a study of spatial heterogeneity in lung cancer. Across the whole study: Alpha-chain detections were consistently fewer than beta-chain detections among the sequences. Across the raw uncorrected reads, a unique TCR and UMI combination was observed, on average, more than ten times. General study points: At tumor resection, ubiquitous expanded TCRs were detected in blood more often than later.

On each TCR cDNA molecule, a unique molecular identifier was present. TCRdb passed the 5' RACE reads through MiXCR, listing each CDR3 protein once. The table has roughly 10,000 distinct CDR3 sequences, approximately 5% seen once. Specified time point: sample taken at primary tumor resection. Sequencing covered unsorted whole RNA taken from tumor, nontumor lung or frozen PBMC. This clonotype showed up many times. Its antigen is still unknown. With V trimmed by 0 bases and J by 14 bases, 3 bases remained unmatched. Germline V CDR1 and CDR2: LGHDT, YNNKEL (reference sequence). The CDR3 consists of 12 residues.

This TCR derives from a male donor with early-stage non-small cell lung cancer. The sequenced sample was PBMCs, obtained at surgery. This rearrangement joins TRBV3-1 to TRBJ1-4; 7 nucleotides align to TRBD1. The CDR3, as DNA: TGTGCCAGCAGCCAAGAACAGGGGAAGCTGTTTTTT. Amino acids: CASSQEQGKLFF. The full variable domain, its missing parts supplied by reference TRBV3-1 and TRBJ1-4, is DTAVSQTPKYLVTQMGNDKSIKCEQNLGHDTMYWYKQDSKKFLKIMFSYNNKELIINETVPNRFSPKSPDKAHLNLHINSLELGDSAVYFCASSQEQGKLFFGSGTQLSVL.